The present T cell receptor (beta chain) was sequenced within a study of neurological immune-mediated disorders. Points from the study as a whole: Falling below healthy controls, multiple sclerosis showed the least TCR clonal expansion, while HTLV-1-associated myelopathy showed the most.

cDNA synthesis was performed by 5'RACE with 10-nucleotide random UMIs. TCRdb recomputed calls from the 5' RACE reads with MiXCR, one row per CDR3 protein. The sample lists approximately 50,000 distinct CDR3 sequences; 10% were seen once. The CDR3 spans 11 residues. Germline V CDR1 and CDR2: SGHTA, FQGNSA. This clonotype has at least ten counts. Its antigen is unidentified. An end of the junction differs from the germline gene, which may be a read error. Sequenced sample: PBMCs. This chain connects TRBV7-2 to TRBJ2-3; D unclear. The origin of this receptor is a man between 65 and 85 years old with HTLV-1-associated myelopathy (HAM/TSP). The CDR3 nucleotides are TGTGCCAGCAGCTTAGGTCGTCAGAGGTTTTTT. This encodes CASSLGRQRFF.